These 21 T cell receptor beta chains share one sample of origin, sequenced in a study of shared clonotypes between healthy human individuals. This table comes from immunoSEQ multiplex PCR, and its TCRdb copy is limited to in-frame clones, with some not included. The sample records 2 million to 2.5 million clones, just under 95% being singletons. Sequences were obtained from naive CD4+ T cells from PBMCs. Subset meaning: CD45RA+ positively selected. The receptors were gathered from a man aged 18 to 35 in good health. Some clones in this sample may be carry-over from other donors' samples.

Only a few counts were recorded for this clone. The rearrangement joins TRBV29-1 to TRBJ2-2; D is uncertain. The CDR3 is 11 residues long. Per germline, CDR1 SQVTM and CDR2 ANQGSEA. The V and J ends lost 4 bases and 4 bases respectively, with 4 bases between them. CDR3 sequence: CSVGITGELFF. CDR3 DNA sequence: TGCAGCGTTGGGATCACCGGGGAGCTGTTTTTT.

V and J are TRBV7-2 and TRBJ2-3; 8 positions agree with TRBD1. J was trimmed by 2 bases and V by 4 bases; bases with no gene match: 2. The CDR3 consists of 14 residues. Germline assignment: CDR1 SGHTA and CDR2 FQGNSA. The CDR3 loop reads CASSWTGFTDTQYF. As DNA, the CDR3 is TGTGCCAGCAGCTGGACAGGGTTCACAGATACGCAGTATTTT.

This clone was observed a handful of times. The rearrangement uses TRBV5-1 and TRBJ1-1; D call uncertain. The V gene lost 4 bases and the J gene lost 8 bases, with 12 bases spanning the gap. CDR3 size: 12 residues. Germline CDR1 and CDR2: SGHRS and YFSETQ. This CDR3 is CASSVGFTEAFF. The CDR3 DNA follows: TGCGCCAGCAGCGTGGGATTTACAGAAGCTTTCTTT.

The V call is TRBV19, the J call TRBJ2-1, with 10 bases matching TRBD2. V lost 2 bases and J lost 5; bases outside the gene matches: 9. The CDR3 covers 17 residues. Per germline, CDR1 LNHDA and CDR2 SQIVND (reference sequence). The CDR3 DNA follows: TGTGCCAGTAGTATACATCTGGGACTAGCGACCAACAATGAGCAGTTCTTC. It yields the protein CASSIHLGLATNNEQFF.

The chain joins TRBV5-4 to TRBJ2-3; maybe TRBD1 (6 bases). V lost 0 bases and J lost 2, with 10 bases in between. This CDR3 region has 15 residues. Germline V gives CDR1 SGHNT, CDR2 YYREEE (reference sequence). CDR3 nucleotide sequence: TGTGCCAGCAGCTTGGCCACAGGGAACACAGATACGCAGTATTTT. It yields the protein CASSLATGNTDTQYF.

Note on this clone: Other DNA sequences from this sample encode an identical CDR3 as well. The rearrangement uses TRBV28 and TRBJ1-3, with a weak D call TRBD1 (5 bases). This CDR3 spans 14 amino acids. CDR1 is MDHEN, CDR2 SYDVKM, per germline. The V end lost 3 bases, the J end lost 2 bases, and 8 bases lay between the germline ends. The CDR3 DNA sequence: TGTGCCAGCAGTTTCCCAGGGACTGGAAACACCATATATTTT. It is translated as CASSFPGTGNTIYF.

The chain couples TRBV2 to TRBJ2-1; 14 bases map to TRBD2. Looked up from germline, CDR1 is SNHLY and CDR2 is FYNNEI. V lost 4 bases and J lost 6; bases outside the gene matches: 2. The CDR3 length is 15 residues. The CDR3 region has the DNA TGTGCCAGCAGTGCGACTAGCGGGAGGGCCAATGAGCAGTTCTTC. Translated, it gives CASSATSGRANEQFF.

The chain is built from TRBV5-1 and TRBJ2-7; 9 bases are a match to TRBD1. Germline CDR1 reads SGHRS; CDR2 reads YFSETQ. The CDR3 spans 15 residues. Trimming cost V 1 base and J 4 bases; bases outside gene matches: 6. As DNA, the CDR3 is TGCGCCAGCAGCTTGACAGGGGGCGAGGTTTACGAGCAGTACTTC. Translation: CASSLTGGEVYEQYF.

The rearrangement joins TRBV29-1 to TRBJ2-7; 8 positions match TRBD1. V gave up 7 bases and J gave up 0 bases; unmatched junction bases: 8. CDR1 and CDR2 from the germline V gene are SQVTM and ANQGSEA. CDR3 length: 14 residues. CDR3 in amino acids: CSAKGQASSYEQYF. Written as DNA, the CDR3 is TGCAGCGCAAAGGGACAGGCGAGCTCCTACGAGCAGTACTTC.

The chain links TRBV28 to TRBJ1-1; maybe TRBD1 (5 bases). The CDR3 totals 16 residues. In germline, CDR1 is MDHEN, CDR2 SYDVKM. The germline V and J ends were trimmed by 7 bases and 6 bases, with 24 bases remaining between them. CDR3 residues: CASTPWTGDRAAEAFF. In DNA, the CDR3 is TGTGCCAGCACCCCGTGGACGGGGGACCGGGCCGCTGAAGCTTTCTTT.

The V gene is TRBV5-1, the J gene TRBJ1-1; TRBD1 matches 7 bases. The CDR3 covers 14 residues. Germline CDR1 SGHRS, CDR2 YFSETQ. The V segment lost 4 bases and the J segment 0 bases; nucleotides outside the gene matches: 3. CDR3 residues: CASSQDRMNTEAFF. In nucleotides, the CDR3 is TGCGCCAGCAGCCAGGACAGGATGAACACTGAAGCTTTCTTT.

The V gene is TRBV7-2, the J gene TRBJ1-1; 8 bases are a match to TRBD1. In germline, CDR1 is SGHTA, CDR2 FQGNSA. CDR3 size: 18 residues. The V and J ends lost 2 bases and 2 bases, in that order; junction bases with no gene match: 13. The CDR3 is CASSLLHDRGLYNTEAFF. CDR3 DNA sequence: TGTGCCAGCAGCTTACTTCACGACAGGGGATTATATAACACTGAAGCTTTCTTT.

Concerning this clone itself: Compared with germline, one end of the junction differs, possibly owing to a read error. The genes are TRBV2 and TRBJ2-3; 9 nucleotides match TRBD1. The CDR3 runs 11 residues. Germline V CDR1 and CDR2: SNHLY, FYNNEI. CDR3 DNA sequence: TGTGCCAGCAGTTCCGGGACAGGGTCCCTTTTT. Translated: CASSSGTGSLF.

A note on this clone: Other DNA sequences in this specimen translate into the identical CDR3. The chain uses TRBV27 and TRBJ1-2; tentative D call: TRBD1 (6 bases). CDR3 length equals 12 residues. V lost 3 bases and J 8 bases, leaving 10 bases between the germline ends. Germline V gives CDR1 MNHEY, CDR2 SMNVEV (reference sequence). CDR3 in DNA: TGTGCCAGCAGTTTCCTAGGGGGAGGCTACACCTTC. It yields the protein CASSFLGGGYTF.

About this clone itself: Other DNA variants within this sample encode the same CDR3. The chain links TRBV5-1 to TRBJ2-3; D is ambiguous. Trimming stripped 4 bases from V and 0 bases from J, with 12 bases between. This CDR3 is 15 amino acids long. The germline gives CDR1 SGHRS, CDR2 YFSETQ. CDR3 sequence reads: CASSLDGTSTDTQYF. Written as DNA, the CDR3 is TGCGCCAGCAGCCTGGACGGTACTAGCACAGATACGCAGTATTTT.

This chain connects TRBV16 to TRBJ1-4; D is possibly TRBD1 (6 bases). There are 19 residues in the CDR3. V was pared by 2 bases and J by 4 bases, with 23 bases between. Germline lookup yields CDR1 KGHSY and CDR2 FQNENV. The chain's CDR3 is CASSQGIRDTGGYNEKLFF. Here the CDR3 DNA reads TGTGCCAGCAGCCAAGGCATTCGGGACACGGGGGGATATAATGAAAAACTGTTTTTT.

The rearrangement uses TRBV30 and TRBJ2-5, with TRBD2 matching 8 bases. CDR1 is GTSNPN, CDR2 SVGIG, per germline (reference sequence). The CDR3 extends over 13 amino acids. J gave up 5 bases and V 5 bases, and 7 bases lay outside the gene matches. This CDR3 is CAWRSGGLETQYF. The CDR3 DNA is TGTGCCTGGCGGTCGGGGGGGCTGGAGACCCAGTACTTC.

Remarks on this clone: The same CDR3 is also encoded by other DNA sequences in this sample. This chain uses TRBV5-1 with TRBJ1-5; 11 bases agree with TRBD1. Germline loops: CDR1 SGHRS, CDR2 YFSETQ. The CDR3 covers 14 residues. V was clipped by 2 bases and J by 7 bases; unmatched bases: 2. The DNA for the CDR3 is TGCGCCAGCAGCTTAGGGACAGGGGGGCAGCCCCAGCATTTT. It codes for CASSLGTGGQPQHF.

Comment on this clone: The same CDR3 is also encoded by other DNA sequences in this sample. The chain combines TRBV29-1 with TRBJ2-5; 7 bases are shared with TRBD2. The V segment lost 7 bases and the J segment 3 bases; nucleotides outside the gene matches: 5. CDR3 length: 12 amino acids. Germline V lookup: CDR1 SQVTM, CDR2 ANQGSEA. CDR3 sequence reads: CSGSGGEETQYF. The CDR3 DNA reads TGCAGCGGAAGTGGGGGGGAAGAGACCCAGTACTTC.

As for this clone: The junction differs from germline at one of its ends, possibly a read error. This rearrangement joins TRBV7-3 to TRBJ2-7; D not certain. CDR1 SGHTA and CDR2 FQGTGA come from the germline V gene. The CDR3 is 11 residues long. In DNA, the CDR3 is TGTGCCCGCAGCAACGGCTACGAGCAGTACTTC. Protein sequence: CARSNGYEQYF.

V gene TRBV5-1 combines with J gene TRBJ2-3; D not resolved. Trimming took 1 base from V and 3 from J, leaving 9 bases between them. Germline V gene lookup returns CDR1 SGHRS and CDR2 YFSETQ. This CDR3 comprises 14 residues. The CDR3 bases are TGCGCCAGCAGCTTGCCCGCGCGGACAGATACGCAGTATTTT. It yields the protein CASSLPARTDTQYF.